This TCR beta chain originates from a study of T cell responses to AZD1222 COVID-19 vaccine. This table comes from immunoSEQ multiplex PCR, and its TCRdb copy is limited to in-frame clones, with some not included. This sample has over 120,000 clones, with roughly 94% found just once. Trimming took 3 bases from V and 6 from J; bases not matched to a gene: 5. The CDR3 is 13 residues long. Germline CDR1 DFQATT, CDR2 SNEGSKA (reference sequence). V gene TRBV20-1 combines with J gene TRBJ2-4, with 7 bases identical to TRBD1. This specimen was peripheral blood, taken on day 0 of AZD1222 vaccination. The sequence derives from an adult in good health. The chain's CDR3 is CSASGAGGNIQYF. CDR3 nucleotides: TGCAGTGCTAGTGGGGCAGGGGGAAACATTCAGTACTTC.